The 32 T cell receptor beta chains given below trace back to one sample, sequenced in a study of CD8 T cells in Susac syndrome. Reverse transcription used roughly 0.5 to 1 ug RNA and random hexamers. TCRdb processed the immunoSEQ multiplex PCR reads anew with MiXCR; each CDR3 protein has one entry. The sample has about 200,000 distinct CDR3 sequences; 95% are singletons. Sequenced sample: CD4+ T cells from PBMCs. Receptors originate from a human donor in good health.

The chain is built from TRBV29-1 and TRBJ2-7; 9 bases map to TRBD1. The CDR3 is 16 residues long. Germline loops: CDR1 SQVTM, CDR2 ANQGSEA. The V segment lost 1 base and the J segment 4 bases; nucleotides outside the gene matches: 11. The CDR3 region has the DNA TGCAGCGTTGAAGGACGTCCCGGGACAGGGTCTTACGAGCAGTACTTC. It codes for CSVEGRPGTGSYEQYF.

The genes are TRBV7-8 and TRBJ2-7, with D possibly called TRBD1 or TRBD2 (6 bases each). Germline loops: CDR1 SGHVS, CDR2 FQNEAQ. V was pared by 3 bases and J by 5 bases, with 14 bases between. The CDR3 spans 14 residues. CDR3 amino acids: CASSLQGRFDEQYF. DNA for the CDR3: TGTGCCAGCAGCTTGCAGGGGAGGTTCGACGAGCAGTACTTC. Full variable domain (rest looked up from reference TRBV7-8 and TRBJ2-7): GAGVSQSPRYKVAKRGQDVALRCDPISGHVSLFWYQQALGQGPEFLTYFQNEAQLDKSGLPSDRFFAERPEGSVSTLKIQRTQQEDSAVYLCASSLQGRFDEQYFGPGTRLTVT.

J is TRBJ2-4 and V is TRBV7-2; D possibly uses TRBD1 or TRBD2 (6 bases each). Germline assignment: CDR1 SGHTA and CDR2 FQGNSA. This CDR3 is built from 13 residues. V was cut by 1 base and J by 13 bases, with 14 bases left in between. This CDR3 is CASSLEEGVPQYF. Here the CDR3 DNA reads TGTGCCAGCAGCTTAGAGGAGGGGGTTCCGCAGTACTTC.

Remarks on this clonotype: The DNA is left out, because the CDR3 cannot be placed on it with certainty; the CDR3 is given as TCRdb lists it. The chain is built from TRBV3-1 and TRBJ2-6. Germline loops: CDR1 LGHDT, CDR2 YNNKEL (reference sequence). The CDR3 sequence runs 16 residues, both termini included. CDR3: CASSSTLGSGANVLTF.

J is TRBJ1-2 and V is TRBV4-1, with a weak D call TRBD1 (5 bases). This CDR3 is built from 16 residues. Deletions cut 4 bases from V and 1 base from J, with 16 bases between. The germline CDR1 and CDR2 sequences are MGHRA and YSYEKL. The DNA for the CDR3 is TGCGCCAGCAGCCCATTGGGGGAACTTGATAACTATGGCTACACCTTC. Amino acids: CASSPLGELDNYGYTF.

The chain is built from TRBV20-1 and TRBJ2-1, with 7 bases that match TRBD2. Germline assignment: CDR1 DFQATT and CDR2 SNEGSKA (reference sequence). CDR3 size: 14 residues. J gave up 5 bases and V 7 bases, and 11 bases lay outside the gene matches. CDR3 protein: CSVAPSGFNNEQFF. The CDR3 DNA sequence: TGCAGTGTTGCCCCTAGCGGCTTTAACAATGAGCAGTTCTTC.

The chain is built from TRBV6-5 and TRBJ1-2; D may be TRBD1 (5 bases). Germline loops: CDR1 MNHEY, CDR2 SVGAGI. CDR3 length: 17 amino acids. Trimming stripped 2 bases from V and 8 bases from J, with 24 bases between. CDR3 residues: CASSYERTTEGRRGYTF. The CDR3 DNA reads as TGTGCCAGCAGTTACGAGAGGACAACTGAAGGCCGCCGGGGCTACACCTTC.

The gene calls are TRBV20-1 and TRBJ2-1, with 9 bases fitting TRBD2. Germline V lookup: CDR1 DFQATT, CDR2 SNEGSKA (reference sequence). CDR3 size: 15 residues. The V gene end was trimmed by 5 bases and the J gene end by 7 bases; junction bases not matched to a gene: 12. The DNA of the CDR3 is TGCAGTGCTGGACACGCGGGAGGGCCCAGAAATGAGCAGTTCTTC. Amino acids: CSAGHAGGPRNEQFF.

The CDR3 DNA sequence: TGCAGTGCTAGAGATCAGGCAGCAACAGTCTATGGCTACACCTTC. Residues: CSARDQAATVYGYTF. This rearrangement joins TRBV20-1 to TRBJ1-2; D not certain. V lost 0 bases and J 4 bases, leaving 15 bases between the germline ends. The CDR3 runs to 15 residues. Germline-derived CDR1 and CDR2 are DFQATT and SNEGSKA (reference sequence).

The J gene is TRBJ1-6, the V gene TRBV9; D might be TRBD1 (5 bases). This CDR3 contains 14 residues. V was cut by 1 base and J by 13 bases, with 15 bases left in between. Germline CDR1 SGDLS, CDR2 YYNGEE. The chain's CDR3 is CASSVRQSDAPLHF. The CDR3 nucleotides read TGTGCCAGCAGCGTACGACAGTCCGATGCGCCCCTCCACTTT.

The CDR3 protein is CASSQGTSGLYEQYV. CDR3 in DNA: TGCGCCAGCAGCCAAGGGACTAGCGGGCTATACGAGCAGTACGTC. The genes are TRBV4-1 and TRBJ2-7, with TRBD2 matching 11 bases. CDR3 length equals 15 residues. With 1 base clipped from V and 4 bases from J, the junction kept 3 bases outside the gene matches. Germline V gene sequence: CDR1 MGHRA, CDR2 YSYEKL.

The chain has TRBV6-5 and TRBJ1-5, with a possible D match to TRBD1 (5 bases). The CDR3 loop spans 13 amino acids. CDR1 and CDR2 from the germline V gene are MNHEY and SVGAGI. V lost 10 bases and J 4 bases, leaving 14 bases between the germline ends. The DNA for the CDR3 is TGTGCCACCCAGAACGACAGAAATCAGCCCCAGCATTTT. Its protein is CATQNDRNQPQHF.

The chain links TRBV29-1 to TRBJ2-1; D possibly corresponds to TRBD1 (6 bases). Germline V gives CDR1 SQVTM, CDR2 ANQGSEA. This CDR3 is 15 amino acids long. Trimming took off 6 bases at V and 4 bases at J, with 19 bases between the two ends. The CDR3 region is CSVDLRQDVYNEQFF. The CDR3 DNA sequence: TGCAGCGTGGATCTGCGACAGGACGTTTACAATGAGCAGTTCTTC.

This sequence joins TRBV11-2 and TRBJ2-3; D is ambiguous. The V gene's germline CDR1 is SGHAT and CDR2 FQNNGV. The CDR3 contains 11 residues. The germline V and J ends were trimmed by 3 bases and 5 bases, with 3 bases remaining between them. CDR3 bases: TGTGCCAGCAGCTTTCAAGATACGCAGTATTTT. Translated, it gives CASSFQDTQYF.

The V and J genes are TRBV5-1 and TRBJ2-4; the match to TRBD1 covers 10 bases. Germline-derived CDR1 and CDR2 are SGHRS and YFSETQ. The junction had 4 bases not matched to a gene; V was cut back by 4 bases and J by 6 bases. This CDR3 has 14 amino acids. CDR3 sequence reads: CASSIRQGANIQYF. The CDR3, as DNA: TGCGCCAGCAGCATTCGACAGGGGGCAAACATTCAGTACTTC.

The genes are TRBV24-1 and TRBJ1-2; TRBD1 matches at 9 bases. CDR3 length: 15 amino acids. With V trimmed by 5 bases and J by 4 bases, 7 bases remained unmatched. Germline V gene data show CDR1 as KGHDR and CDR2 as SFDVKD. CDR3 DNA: TGTGCCACCAGTGCGTCCCCGGGACAGGGCTATGGCTACACCTTC. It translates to CATSASPGQGYGYTF.

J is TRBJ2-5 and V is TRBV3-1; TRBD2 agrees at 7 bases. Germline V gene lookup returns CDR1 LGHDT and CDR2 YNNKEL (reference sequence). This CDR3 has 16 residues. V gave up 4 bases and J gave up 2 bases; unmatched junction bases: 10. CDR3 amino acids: CASSRASGSSQETQYF. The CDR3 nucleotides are TGTGCCAGCAGCCGCGCTAGCGGTAGCTCGCAAGAGACCCAGTACTTC.

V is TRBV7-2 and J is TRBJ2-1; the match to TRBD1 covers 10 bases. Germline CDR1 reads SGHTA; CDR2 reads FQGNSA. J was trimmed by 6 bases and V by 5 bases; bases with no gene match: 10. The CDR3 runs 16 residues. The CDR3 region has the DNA TGTGCCAGCAGCCCTCTTGGGACAGGGGCCGGCAATGAGCAGTTCTTC. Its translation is CASSPLGTGAGNEQFF.

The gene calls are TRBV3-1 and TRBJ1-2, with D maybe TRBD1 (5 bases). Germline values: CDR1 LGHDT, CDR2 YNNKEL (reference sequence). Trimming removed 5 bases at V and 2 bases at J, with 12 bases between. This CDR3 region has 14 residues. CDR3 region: CASSRQGGNYGYTF. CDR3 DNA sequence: TGTGCCAGCAGCAGGCAGGGTGGCAACTATGGCTACACCTTC.

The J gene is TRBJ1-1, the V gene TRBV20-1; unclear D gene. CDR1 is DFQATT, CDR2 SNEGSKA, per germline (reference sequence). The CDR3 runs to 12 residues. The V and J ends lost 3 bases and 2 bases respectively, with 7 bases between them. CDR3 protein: CSASFGNTEAFF. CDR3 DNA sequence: TGCAGTGCTAGCTTCGGAAACACTGAAGCTTTCTTT.

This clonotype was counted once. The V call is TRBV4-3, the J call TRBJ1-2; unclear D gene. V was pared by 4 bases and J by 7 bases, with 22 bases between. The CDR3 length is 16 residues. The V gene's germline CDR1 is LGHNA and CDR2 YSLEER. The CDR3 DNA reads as TGCGCCAGCAGCCTACATCCCGGGCTAACGGGGATTGGCTACACCTTC. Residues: CASSLHPGLTGIGYTF.

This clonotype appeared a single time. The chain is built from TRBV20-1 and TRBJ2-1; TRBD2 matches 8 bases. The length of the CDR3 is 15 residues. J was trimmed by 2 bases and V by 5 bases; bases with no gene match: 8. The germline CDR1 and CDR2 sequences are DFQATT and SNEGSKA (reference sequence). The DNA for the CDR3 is TGCAGTGCTTCGATAGCGGGGACAACCTACAATGAGCAGTTCTTC. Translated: CSASIAGTTYNEQFF.

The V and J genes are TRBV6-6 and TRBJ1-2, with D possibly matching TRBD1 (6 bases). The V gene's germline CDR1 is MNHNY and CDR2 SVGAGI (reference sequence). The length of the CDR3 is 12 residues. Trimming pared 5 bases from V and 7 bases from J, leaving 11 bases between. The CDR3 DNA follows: TGTGCCAGCAGTCCTGGGGGCAGTGGCTACACCTTC. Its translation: CASSPGGSGYTF.

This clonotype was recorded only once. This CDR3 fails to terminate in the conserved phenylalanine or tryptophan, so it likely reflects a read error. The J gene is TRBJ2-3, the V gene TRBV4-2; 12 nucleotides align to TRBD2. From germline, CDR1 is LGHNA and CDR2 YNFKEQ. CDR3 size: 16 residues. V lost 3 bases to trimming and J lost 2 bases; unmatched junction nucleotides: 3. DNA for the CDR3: TGTGCCAGCAGCCACAGACTAGCGGGAGACACAGATACGCAGTATTTG. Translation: CASSHRLAGDTDTQYL.

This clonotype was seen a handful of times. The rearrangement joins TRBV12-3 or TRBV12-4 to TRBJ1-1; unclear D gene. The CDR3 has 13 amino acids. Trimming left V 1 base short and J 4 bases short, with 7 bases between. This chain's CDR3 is CASSLEAGTEAFF. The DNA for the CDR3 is TGTGCCAGCAGTTTAGAGGCAGGCACTGAAGCTTTCTTT.

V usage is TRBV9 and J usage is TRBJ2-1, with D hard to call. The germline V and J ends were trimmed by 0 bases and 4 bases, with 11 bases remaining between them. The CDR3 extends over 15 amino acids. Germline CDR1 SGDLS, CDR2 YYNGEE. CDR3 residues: CASSVGSVRYNEQFF. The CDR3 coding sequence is TGTGCCAGCAGCGTAGGCAGTGTTAGGTACAATGAGCAGTTCTTC. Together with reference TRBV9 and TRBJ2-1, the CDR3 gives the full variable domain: DSGVTQTPKHLITATGQRVTLRCSPRSGDLSVYWYQQSLDQGLQFLIQYYNGEERAKGNILERFSAQQFPDLHSELNLSSLELGDSALYFCASSVGSVRYNEQFFGPGTRLTVL.

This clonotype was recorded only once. The CDR3 DNA is TGTGCCAGCAGATCCAACAGCGTAATCAACACTGAAGCTTTCTTT. Protein sequence: CASRSNSVINTEAFF. This chain uses TRBV7-2 with TRBJ1-1, with no clear D. The CDR3 spans 15 residues. V was clipped by 6 bases and J by 2 bases, with 16 bases between them. CDR1 SGHTA and CDR2 FQGNSA come from the germline V gene.

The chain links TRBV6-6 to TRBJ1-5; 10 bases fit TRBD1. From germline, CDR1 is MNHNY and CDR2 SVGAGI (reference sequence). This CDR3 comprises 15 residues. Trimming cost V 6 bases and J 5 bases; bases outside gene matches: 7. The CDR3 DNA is TGTGCCAGCAGCCCGGGACAGGGGTCCTATCAGCCCCAGCATTTT. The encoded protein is CASSPGQGSYQPQHF.

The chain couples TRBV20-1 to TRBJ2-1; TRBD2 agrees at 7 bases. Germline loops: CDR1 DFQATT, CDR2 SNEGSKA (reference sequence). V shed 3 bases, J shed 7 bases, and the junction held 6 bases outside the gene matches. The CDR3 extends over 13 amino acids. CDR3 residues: CSARELAANEQFF. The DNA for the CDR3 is TGCAGTGCTAGGGAGCTAGCGGCTAATGAGCAGTTCTTC.

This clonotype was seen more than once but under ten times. CDR3: CASSQGAGYGYTF. In nucleotides, the CDR3 is TGTGCCAGCAGCCAAGGAGCTGGGTATGGCTACACCTTC. The chain has TRBV3-1 and TRBJ1-2; D ambiguous. CDR3 length equals 13 residues. Trimming removed 1 base from V and 5 bases from J, with 8 bases in between. Germline assignment: CDR1 LGHDT and CDR2 YNNKEL (reference sequence).

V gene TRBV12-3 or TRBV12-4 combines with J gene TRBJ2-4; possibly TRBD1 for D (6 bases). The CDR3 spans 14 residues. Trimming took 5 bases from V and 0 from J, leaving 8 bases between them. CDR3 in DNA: TGTGCCAGCAGTATGACAGGAGCCAAAAACATTCAGTACTTC. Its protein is CASSMTGAKNIQYF.

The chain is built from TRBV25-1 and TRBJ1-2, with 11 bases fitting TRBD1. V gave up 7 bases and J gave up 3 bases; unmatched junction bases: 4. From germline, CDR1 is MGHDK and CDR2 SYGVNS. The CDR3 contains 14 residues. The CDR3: CASTWTGGDYGYTF. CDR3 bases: TGTGCCAGCACGTGGACAGGGGGCGACTATGGCTACACCTTC.